This T cell receptor (beta chain) was captured by sequencing in a study of CD4+ T cells in melanoma. A note on this clone: Its specificity is not known.

Study results and limitations: In melanoma, neoantigen-specific CD4+ T cells reportedly differed in differentiation state. A reported correlation linked neoantigen-specific CD4+ T cells to CD8+, macrophage and B cell function.

Produced via immunoSEQ multiplex PCR; TCRdb's table is partial and in-frame only. This sample has 110,000 to 150,000 clones, with nearly 95% found just once. The V end lost 6 bases, the J end lost 0 bases, and 14 bases lay between the germline ends. The CDR3 totals 14 residues. Germline assignment: CDR1 SQVTM and CDR2 ANQGSEA. V is TRBV29-1 and J is TRBJ1-1, with D tentatively TRBD1 (5 bases). The sequence was collected from a human donor with melanoma. DNA for the CDR3: TGCAGCGTCGCCGGGACGGTGATGAACACTGAAGCTTTCTTT. This encodes CSVAGTVMNTEAFF.